Reported below is one T cell receptor beta chain. The entry originates in a study of blood T cell repertoires in COVID-19. At the level of the study: Samples came from the United States, Italy and Spain, spanning acute and convalescent COVID-19. The cDNA or gDNA used as material had been derived from T cells, B-cell-depleted T cells, or PBMCs.

V lost 2 bases, J lost 0 bases, and 8 bases stayed unmatched. The CDR3 runs 17 residues. In germline, CDR1 is SGDLS, CDR2 YYNGEE. How the authors handled the data: The authors estimated nucleated cell counts from reference gene primer amplification. Here immunoSEQ multiplex PCR was the method, and the copy in TCRdb shows in-frame clones only, minus some. V, J and clone size derive from that table, while D and trimming were established from the DNA sequence. The table records approximately 230,000 clones, about 88% of them present only once. The receptor was isolated from a woman in her thirties or forties who had recovered from COVID-19. The rearrangement uses TRBV9 and TRBJ2-7, with TRBD2 matching 10 bases. The sample taken for sequencing was peripheral blood. This CDR3 reads CASSVGSGGSYSYEQYF. The CDR3 coding sequence is TGTGCCAGCAGCGTCGGTAGCGGGGGGTCCTACTCCTACGAGCAGTACTTC.